Presented here are 7 T cell receptor beta chains from one specimen sequenced in a study of patients and donors after allogeneic stem cell transplantation (dated by TCRdb to 2018 to 2021). Library preparation was by RT-PCR. Instrument on record: NextSeq 550. Clones were called with MiXCR by TCRdb after fastp trimmed the public reads at Q25, and only in-frame beta chains were retained. For every CDR3 protein sequence, its rows merge into one entry that carries the most common genes and DNA. This sample gives fewer than 500,000 distinct CDR3 sequences in total; about a sixth of them show up just once. The ten largest clones add up to over 6% of the sample. Material: blood, either unsorted or a sorted T cell fraction (not recorded which). The source is a human donor who was either an allogeneic HSCT recipient or a stem cell or donor lymphocyte infusion donor (not recorded which). It is not recorded whose cells these are; they may come from a transplant donor.

J is TRBJ2-2 and V is TRBV5-1, with D maybe TRBD1 (6 bases). The CDR3 extends over 15 amino acids. V gave up 1 base and J gave up 2 bases, with 9 bases separating them. Germline V gene data show CDR1 as SGHRS and CDR2 as YFSETQ. This CDR3 is CASSLMGHNTGELFF. DNA of the CDR3: TGCGCCAGCAGCTTGATGGGACACAACACCGGGGAGCTGTTTTTT.

The sample holds a few counts of this clonotype. This sequence joins TRBV18 and TRBJ1-5, with unresolved D. This CDR3 has 12 residues. Germline CDR1 reads KGHSH; CDR2 reads LQKENI. The V end was cut by 0 bases, the J end by 6 bases, with 3 bases between. The CDR3 region has the DNA TGTGCCAGCTCACCACCGGGTCAGCCCCAGCATTTT. Amino acids: CASSPPGQPQHF.

This clonotype was counted many times. The V and J genes are TRBV4-1 and TRBJ2-2; D may be TRBD1 (6 bases). Germline V gene lookup returns CDR1 MGHRA and CDR2 YSYEKL. CDR3 length: 18 residues. V lost 1 base and J 5 bases, leaving 20 bases between the germline ends. The CDR3 loop reads CASSQGSATGYRTGELFF. CDR3 DNA: TGCGCCAGCAGCCAAGGTAGCGCTACAGGGTACAGAACCGGGGAGCTGTTTTTT.

This clonotype was observed many times. This chain links TRBV3-1 with TRBJ2-7; D not resolved. CDR1 and CDR2 (germline): LGHDT, YNNKEL (reference sequence). The CDR3 loop spans 12 amino acids. Trimming removed 0 bases at V and 7 bases at J, with 7 bases between. CDR3 bases: TGTGCCAGCAGCCAAGATCAAGGGGAGCAGTACTTC. This codes for CASSQDQGEQYF.

The V and J genes are TRBV24-1 and TRBJ1-4; perhaps TRBD1 as D (5 bases). Trimming removed 3 bases at V and 8 bases at J, with 15 bases between. There are 15 residues in the CDR3. CDR1 is KGHDR and CDR2 is SFDVKD in the germline V gene. CDR3 DNA sequence: TGTGCCACCAGTGATCCGGGGGTATTCGGGGAAAAACTGTTTTTT. It is translated as CATSDPGVFGEKLFF.

This clonotype has just a few counts. The chain couples TRBV5-6 to TRBJ1-1; D unclear. V lost 0 bases and J 0 bases, leaving 6 bases between the germline ends. Looked up from germline, CDR1 is SGHDT and CDR2 is YYEEEE. CDR3 size: 14 residues. CDR3 loop: CASSLGIVNTEAFF. CDR3 nucleotides: TGTGCCAGCAGCTTGGGCATCGTGAACACTGAAGCTTTCTTT. The complete variable domain, with remaining parts taken from reference TRBV5-6 and TRBJ1-1, reads DAGVTQSPTHLIKTRGQQVTLRCSPKSGHDTVSWYQQALGQGPQFIFQYYEEEERQRGNFPDRFSGHQFPNYSSELNVNALLLGDSALYLCASSLGIVNTEAFFGQGTRLTVV.

The genes are TRBV7-2 and TRBJ1-4; a weak D match, TRBD1 (5 bases). Germline-derived CDR1 and CDR2 are SGHTA and FQGNSA. V shed 3 bases and J shed 12 bases, with 20 bases lying between them. This CDR3 has 15 residues. CDR3 bases: TGTGCCAGCAGCTTCCGAGGCAGGGTGGTTGGAGAACTGTTTTTT. It encodes CASSFRGRVVGELFF.